This is a list of T cell receptor beta chains from one sample in a study of cytotoxic CD8 clonotypes in ibrutinib-treated CLL. Some clones are missing from TCRdb's copy, which holds only in-frame ones; the method was immunoSEQ multiplex PCR. The sample lists tens of thousands of clones; 60% to 80% were seen once. The sequenced sample was PBMCs, obtained after 12 months of ibrutinib treatment. These receptors were collected from a human donor with chronic lymphocytic leukemia. CDR3s leave out the opening cysteine and the closing phenylalanine or tryptophan.

12	TRBV6-1	TRBJ2-7	ASSGRDRAFEQY
10	TRBV6-6	TRBJ1-1	ASSTRDSEAF
13	TRBV28	TRBJ2-1	ASSPNLAGGNEQF
15	TRBV10-3	TRBJ2-3	AISESLVGPRTDTQY
12	TRBV6-1	TRBJ2-2	ASKTGGFTGELF
13	TRBV7-9	TRBJ2-5	ASSLPLLSGETQY
14	TRBV5-6	TRBJ2-7	ASSLLRDRGGYEQY
11	TRBV6-1	TRBJ1-5	ASSESGNQPQH
14	TRBV11-1	TRBJ2-3	ASRVSGRGGTDTQY
9	TRBV30	TRBJ2-5	ACWEKETQY
13	TRBV5-1	TRBJ2-1	ASSFSGRVRDEQF
13	TRBV9	TRBJ2-5	ASSVGGGIQETQY
12	TRBV6-1	TRBJ2-7	AIHQGSLSYEQY
10	TRBV27	TRBJ2-5	ASSSESGTQY
15	TRBV27	TRBJ2-7	ASSLKSGLAFSYEQY
12	TRBV14	TRBJ1-2	ASSSRGSNYGYT
13	TRBV18	TRBJ2-7	ASSPPSSGFYEQY
13	TRBV25-1	TRBJ2-1	ASSDIAGAPGEQF
14	TRBV6-5	TRBJ2-3	ASSYSGGSRADTQY
13	TRBV10-1	TRBJ2-3	ASSEDSPGTDTQY
15	TRBV4-2	TRBJ2-3	ASSQGDGSSSTDTQY
10	TRBV28	TRBJ1-3	ASRSTGNTIY
11	TRBV6-5	TRBJ2-7	ASSSRGLYEQY
12	TRBV7-8	TRBJ2-3	ASSLTQGTDTQY
14	TRBV6-1	TRBJ2-3	ASSEAGTGATDTQY
13	TRBV7-9	TRBJ2-7	ASSLDGTNSYEQY
13	TRBV11-2	TRBJ1-2	ASSSTDRAGYGYT
8	TRBV25-1	TRBJ2-5	ASTQETQY
14	TRBV29-1	TRBJ2-3	SVDKGSRGLTDTQY
10	TRBV7-7	TRBJ2-2	ASGIQAGELF
11	TRBV19	TRBJ2-3	ASTDRGKDTQY
15	TRBV7-8	TRBJ1-2	ASSRVGPGGTSYGYT
13	TRBV9	TRBJ2-3	ASSPGTKIGHTQY
13	TRBV7-8	TRBJ2-7	ASSLDAGGPYEQY
11	TRBV13	TRBJ2-5	ASSQDRGETQY
9	TRBV7-2	TRBJ2-7	ASSRQYEQY
8	TRBV21-1	TRBJ2-7	ATLLYEQY
12	TRBV6-5	TRBJ1-2	ASSPDRGQRGYT
10	TRBV28	TRBJ2-7	ASRTTRGEQY
11	TRBV5-4	TRBJ2-5	ASSPGPKETQY
12	TRBV19	TRBJ1-5	ASRGSSLNQPQH
13	TRBV5-4	TRBJ1-2	ASSSSVGIHYGYT
16	TRBV7-3	TRBJ2-1	ASSSMSPTIGSYNEQF
17	TRBV13	TRBJ1-2	ASSLDLRGGGRQNYGYT
12	TRBV7-6	TRBJ1-1	ASSRVDRPTEAF
15	TRBV15	TRBJ2-3	ATSRRSQGAGADTQY
10	TRBV5-6	TRBJ2-7	ASSLEEVEQY
14	TRBV30	TRBJ1-2	AWRRPAGQGNYGYT
12	TRBV10-3	TRBJ1-3	AIREESSGNTIY
14	TRBV5-4	TRBJ2-5	ASSPGGSRYQETQY
13	TRBV5-8	TRBJ2-7	ASSQGTGLSYEQY
13	TRBV2	TRBJ1-5	ASRDRGTSNQPQH
14	TRBV10-3	TRBJ2-5	AISESRVKTQETQY
15	TRBV5-4	TRBJ2-5	ASSLGTSGRFGETQY
13	TRBV6-1	TRBJ1-1	ASSPSGEMNTEAF
12	TRBV27	TRBJ2-1	ASLGTGQDNEQF